A selection of T cell receptor beta chains follows, all from one sample in a study of cytomegalovirus exposure and HLA in healthy donors. Using immunoSEQ multiplex PCR, the repertoire was profiled, and TCRdb retains in-frame clones only, with some absent. The sample shows 40,000 or so clones, roughly 69% of them seen only once. Input material: PBMCs. Every receptor here comes from a woman in her thirties in good health and CMV-seronegative. Both conserved end residues are part of each CDR3. The D gene is left open where the match is weak. Part of the rows lack a size; the others show once, few, many or a class for expanded clones.

TRBV5-1,TRBJ1-4,15,few,TRBD1,TGCGCCAGCAGCTTGGAAGGGACAGGGATTGAAAAACTGTTTTTT,CASSLEGTGIEKLFF
TRBV6-5,TRBJ1-1,12,few,NA,TGTGCCAGCAGAGAGGGGAACACTGAAGCTTTCTTT,CASREGNTEAFF
TRBV4-2,TRBJ2-5,12,NA,NA,TGTGCCAGCAGCCTCTCTCTGGAGACCCAGTACTTC,CASSLSLETQYF
TRBV9,TRBJ1-2,14,few,NA,TGTGCCAGCGCACGAGGAAGGGGTGAGAGCGGCTACACCTTC,CASARGRGESGYTF
TRBV11-2,TRBJ2-5,14,NA,NA,TGTGCCAGCAGCTTTAACAGGAGGGGAGAGACCCAGTACTTC,CASSFNRRGETQYF
TRBV5-5,TRBJ1-5,13,few,NA,TGTGCCAGCAGAAGACAGCCCGATCTGCCCCAGCATTTT,CASRRQPDLPQHF
TRBV7-2,TRBJ1-2,13,NA,NA,TGTGCCAGCAGCTTAGCTCAGGCCTATGGCTACACCTTC,CASSLAQAYGYTF
TRBV15,TRBJ1-6,16,NA,NA,TGTGCCACCAGCAGAGGCGATCAGGGTGTCGATTCACCCCTCCACTTT,CATSRGDQGVDSPLHF
TRBV29-1,TRBJ2-5,13,once,NA,TGCAGCGTTGATGGCAGGGAAGGAGAGACCCAGTACTTC,CSVDGREGETQYF
TRBV30,TRBJ1-1,13,NA,TRBD1,TGTGCCTGGAGCCGACAGGGATACACTGAAGCTTTCTTT,CAWSRQGYTEAFF
TRBV6-6,TRBJ1-6,15,NA,TRBD1,TGTGCCAGCAGTCACAGGGGGCTCTGGGATTCACCCCTCCACTTT,CASSHRGLWDSPLHF
TRBV6-1,TRBJ1-2,13,few,NA,TGTGCCAGCAGTGAGGGGGCCAACTATGGCTACACCTTC,CASSEGANYGYTF
TRBV7-2,TRBJ1-5,16,NA,NA,TGTGCCAGCAGCTATAGTTCCCTGGGCAGCGGACAGCCCCAGCATTTT,CASSYSSLGSGQPQHF
TRBV7-9,TRBJ2-1,16,NA,TRBD2,TGTGCCAGCAGCTTAGACGAAGCGGGAGTCGGGGATGAGCAGTTCTTC,CASSLDEAGVGDEQFF
TRBV27,TRBJ1-1,13,NA,NA,TGTGCCAGCGCGGGTGGCTTGAACACTGAAGCTTTCTTT,CASAGGLNTEAFF
TRBV30,TRBJ1-2,11,NA,NA,TGTGCCTGGAGTCATAACTATGGCTACACCTTC,CAWSHNYGYTF
TRBV25-1,TRBJ2-7,14,NA,NA,TGTGCCAGCAGTGAACAGGGCCCCGCCTACGAGCAGTACTTC,CASSEQGPAYEQYF
TRBV6-6,TRBJ1-3,13,NA,NA,TGTGCCAGCAGGTCCGGTACTGGAAACACCATATATTTT,CASRSGTGNTIYF
TRBV4-1,TRBJ2-3,18,NA,TRBD2,TGCGCCAGCAGCCAAGCTGCTAGCGGGAGTTCGGGCACAGATACGCAGTATTTT,CASSQAASGSSGTDTQYF
TRBV7-9,TRBJ1-1,15,few,TRBD1,TGTGCCAGCAGCTTAGCGGACAGGGGGACTTCCGAAGCTTTCTTT,CASSLADRGTSEAFF
TRBV9,TRBJ2-1,13,NA,TRBD1,TGTGCCAGCAGCGAGACAGGGATAGATGAGCAGTTCTTC,CASSETGIDEQFF
TRBV27,TRBJ2-5,13,NA,NA,TGTGCCAGCAGTTTCCATCCGGGAGAGACCCAGTACTTC,CASSFHPGETQYF
TRBV14,TRBJ1-2,15,NA,NA,TGTGCCAGCAGCCAAGTAGGCCAGGGGCACTATGGCTACACCTTC,CASSQVGQGHYGYTF
TRBV15,TRBJ2-1,15,few,NA,TGTGCCACCAGCAGAGATTTCAGCGGAGCCCATGAGCAGTTCTTC,CATSRDFSGAHEQFF
TRBV28,TRBJ2-7,12,NA,NA,TGTGCCAGCAGTTTTCTATCGTACGAGCAGTACTTC,CASSFLSYEQYF
TRBV19,TRBJ2-1,14,NA,TRBD1,TGTGCCAGTAGTAGAATGGGACAGATCAATGAGCAGTTCTTC,CASSRMGQINEQFF
TRBV30,TRBJ1-1,13,NA,NA,TGTGCCTGGACGGACGGGGTTAACACTGAAGCTTTCTTT,CAWTDGVNTEAFF
TRBV5-1,TRBJ2-2,15,once,NA,TGCGCCAGCCACGAGGCGTCGGCGAACACCGGGGAGCTGTTTTTT,CASHEASANTGELFF
TRBV9,TRBJ2-1,15,once,TRBD2,TGTGCCAGCAGCGGGACTAGTATCTCCTACAATGAGCAGTTCTTC,CASSGTSISYNEQFF
TRBV11-2,TRBJ1-2,13,NA,TRBD1,TGTGCCAGCAGCCTCGGGACAGGGTATGGCTACACCTTC,CASSLGTGYGYTF
TRBV2,TRBJ1-4,15,NA,NA,TGTGCCAGCAGTCGTGGCGGGGGAAATAATGAAAAACTGTTTTTT,CASSRGGGNNEKLFF
TRBV7-2,TRBJ1-1,15,once,NA,TGTGCCAGCAGCCACCGAGGGTGGATGAACACTGAAGCTTTCTTT,CASSHRGWMNTEAFF
TRBV4-1,TRBJ1-4,17,NA,TRBD1,TGCGCCAGCAGCCCGGGACAGGGGACCGAGGCTAATGAAAAACTGTTTTTT,CASSPGQGTEANEKLFF
TRBV28,TRBJ2-5,13,NA,TRBD1,TGTGCCAGCAGCACCGGGACAGAAGAGACCCAGTACTTC,CASSTGTEETQYF
TRBV28,TRBJ1-1,14,NA,NA,TGTGCCAGCAGTTCCGCGGGACCGTACACTGAAGCTTTCTTT,CASSSAGPYTEAFF
TRBV10-3,TRBJ2-2,14,NA,NA,TGTGCCATCAGATCTACTACTACCACCGGGGAGCTGTTTTTT,CAIRSTTTTGELFF
TRBV6-4,TRBJ2-5,16,NA,TRBD1,TGTGCCAGCAGTGACGGGAAAGGGGGCGGACAGGAGACCCAGTACTTC,CASSDGKGGGQETQYF
TRBV29-1,TRBJ1-2,11,NA,NA,TGCAGCGTTGACACGGATAGCGGCTACACCTTC,CSVDTDSGYTF
TRBV2,TRBJ1-1,11,NA,TRBD1,TGTGCCAGCCTTGGGACAGCAGAAGCTTTCTTT,CASLGTAEAFF
TRBV10-1,TRBJ2-5,14,NA,NA,TGCGCCAGCAGTGGTGGGGGGTTCCAAGAGACCCAGTACTTC,CASSGGGFQETQYF
TRBV28,TRBJ2-5,16,NA,NA,TGTGCCAGCAAAGGGACCAATCTAGCGAATCAAGAGACCCAGTACTTC,CASKGTNLANQETQYF